Following are 30 T cell receptor beta chains from one sample sequenced in a study of blood T cell repertoires in COVID-19. Some clones are missing from TCRdb's copy, which holds only in-frame ones; the method was immunoSEQ multiplex PCR. The data contain nearly 350,000 clones, about nine tenths of them singletons. The sequencing input was peripheral blood. The receptors here all came from a woman in her 70s with COVID-19, enrolled during active disease.

The chain is built from TRBV5-6 and TRBJ2-7; 10 nucleotides agree with TRBD1. The CDR3 spans 14 residues. Germline V CDR1 and CDR2: SGHDT, YYEEEE. V lost 3 bases to trimming and J lost 3 bases; unmatched junction nucleotides: 3. In nucleotides, the CDR3 is TGTGCCAGCAGCTCGGGACAGGGGCGCTACGAGCAGTACTTC. Translating gives CASSSGQGRYEQYF.

The rearrangement joins TRBV5-6 to TRBJ1-2; 8 bases line up with TRBD1. V shed 4 bases, J shed 2 bases, and the junction held 4 bases outside the gene matches. Germline V gives CDR1 SGHDT, CDR2 YYEEEE. CDR3 length: 14 amino acids. CDR3 DNA sequence: TGTGCCAGCAGCCCGGACAGGGTCAACTATGGCTACACCTTC. This sequence encodes CASSPDRVNYGYTF.

This chain links TRBV6-5 with TRBJ1-2; 9 bases match TRBD1. V shed 2 bases, J shed 3 bases, and the junction held 1 base outside the gene matches. Germline values: CDR1 MNHEY, CDR2 SVGAGI. There are 14 residues in the CDR3. CDR3 protein: CASSYGDRDYGYTF. Written as DNA, the CDR3 is TGTGCCAGCAGTTACGGGGACAGGGACTATGGCTACACCTTC.

V gene TRBV28 combines with J gene TRBJ2-7; possible D gene TRBD2, 7 bases. V lost 3 bases and J 5 bases, leaving 38 bases between the germline ends. There are 22 residues in the CDR3. Germline V gene sequence: CDR1 MDHEN, CDR2 SYDVKM. The CDR3 spells CASSFPASPGPGAEGGLHEQYF. In nucleotides, the CDR3 is TGTGCCAGCAGTTTCCCAGCCTCCCCGGGACCGGGGGCGGAGGGGGGGCTCCACGAGCAGTACTTC.

The V and J genes are TRBV30 and TRBJ1-1, with 8 bases aligning to TRBD1. V lost 2 bases to trimming and J lost 5 bases; unmatched junction nucleotides: 4. Germline V gene sequence: CDR1 GTSNPN, CDR2 SVGIG (reference sequence). The length of the CDR3 is 13 residues. The CDR3 reads CAWSYRGRTEAFF. In DNA, the CDR3 is TGTGCCTGGAGTTACAGGGGGAGGACTGAAGCTTTCTTT.

This chain connects TRBV9 to TRBJ1-4, with 8 bases that match TRBD1. V shed 4 bases and J 8 bases; nucleotides not matched to a gene: 10. The germline V gene encodes CDR1 SGDLS and CDR2 YYNGEE. There are 15 residues in the CDR3. Here the CDR3 reads CASSPRDRRTEKLFF. The CDR3 coding sequence is TGTGCCAGCAGCCCCCGGGACAGGAGGACCGAAAAACTGTTTTTT.

This rearrangement joins TRBV28 to TRBJ1-2, with 7 bases lining up with TRBD1. Trimming took 10 bases from V and 3 from J; bases not matched to a gene: 14. Germline V lookup: CDR1 MDHEN, CDR2 SYDVKM. The CDR3 contains 15 residues. The chain's CDR3 is CAITGDNEKYYGYTF. The DNA for the CDR3 is TGTGCCATAACAGGGGACAATGAAAAGTACTATGGCTACACCTTC.

The chain has TRBV4-1 and TRBJ1-5, with D tentatively TRBD1 (5 bases). Trimming cost V 3 bases and J 4 bases, with 16 bases left between them. The V gene's germline CDR1 is MGHRA and CDR2 YSYEKL. The CDR3 length is 16 residues. CDR3 DNA sequence: TGCGCCAGCAGCCAGGTCCTCGGGGGTATGAATCAGCCCCAGCATTTT. It codes for CASSQVLGGMNQPQHF.

The rearrangement uses TRBV7-2 and TRBJ1-3; perhaps TRBD1 as D (5 bases). V was cut by 5 bases and J by 2 bases, with 13 bases left in between. The CDR3 consists of 15 residues. The germline CDR1 and CDR2 sequences are SGHTA and FQGNSA. The CDR3 sequence is CASSQLRGAGNTIYF. In nucleotides, the CDR3 is TGTGCCAGCAGCCAACTTCGGGGGGCTGGAAACACCATATATTTT.

This sequence joins TRBV4-1 and TRBJ2-5; 9 bases map to TRBD2. The germline V gene encodes CDR1 MGHRA and CDR2 YSYEKL. The trim removed 0 bases at V and 4 bases at J, leaving 9 bases unmatched. The CDR3 runs to 17 residues. CDR3 nucleotides: TGCGCCAGCAGCCAAGAACCTCCTCGAGCGGGGGGAGAGACCCAGTACTTC. Its translation is CASSQEPPRAGGETQYF.

The V gene is TRBV10-2, the J gene TRBJ1-1; no clear D gene. V was pared by 6 bases and J by 2 bases, with 7 bases between. The CDR3 runs 12 residues. Looked up from germline, CDR1 is WSHSY and CDR2 is SAAADI. The CDR3, as DNA: TGCGCCAGCAGCATAACTAACACTGAAGCTTTCTTT. This encodes CASSITNTEAFF.

At least ten counts were recorded for this clone. The CDR3 nucleotides read TGTGCCAGCAGCTTACTAGTAGGAGCTTTCTTT. This codes for CASSLLVGAFF. This chain connects TRBV7-9 to TRBJ1-1, with D unresolved. This CDR3 comprises 11 residues. Trimming removed 2 bases at V and 10 bases at J, with 8 bases between. CDR1 SEHNR and CDR2 FQNEAQ come from the germline V gene (reference sequence).

V is TRBV27 and J is TRBJ2-7; possible D gene TRBD1, 6 bases. CDR3 size: 14 residues. V gave up 3 bases and J gave up 0 bases, with 9 bases separating them. Per germline, CDR1 MNHEY and CDR2 SMNVEV (reference sequence). CDR3 sequence (DNA): TGTGCCAGCAGTTTGACAGGTATCTCCTACGAGCAGTACTTC. Translating gives CASSLTGISYEQYF.

This chain connects TRBV2 to TRBJ1-2; 9 nucleotides align to TRBD1. Germline-derived CDR1 and CDR2 are SNHLY and FYNNEI. The CDR3 length is 14 residues. V gave up 6 bases and J gave up 7 bases; unmatched junction bases: 9. CDR3 bases: TGTGCCAGCAGCCCCGCACAGGGGGCAAGTGGCTACACCTTC. Translation gives CASSPAQGASGYTF. Filled out from reference TRBV2 and TRBJ1-2, the complete variable domain reads EPEVTQTPSHQVTQMGQEVILRCVPISNHLYFYWYRQILGQKVEFLVSFYNNEISEKSEIFDDQFSVERPDGSNFTLKIRSTKLEDSAMYFCASSPAQGASGYTFGSGTRLTVV.

The rearrangement uses TRBV24-1 and TRBJ1-2; possible D gene TRBD1, 5 bases. V was cut by 4 bases and J by 8 bases, with 10 bases left in between. Germline V gene data show CDR1 as KGHDR and CDR2 as SFDVKD. The CDR3 spans 12 residues. CDR3 loop: CATSDREWGYTF. DNA for the CDR3: TGTGCCACCAGTGACAGGGAATGGGGCTACACCTTC.

The chain recombines TRBV5-4 with TRBJ2-5, with 8 bases aligning to TRBD1. Germline loops: CDR1 SGHNT, CDR2 YYREEE (reference sequence). J lost 5 bases, V lost 4 bases, and 7 bases had no gene match. There are 14 residues in the CDR3. This chain's CDR3 is CASSPGQGQETQYF. The DNA of the CDR3 is TGTGCCAGCAGCCCAGGACAGGGTCAGGAGACCCAGTACTTC.

The V and J genes are TRBV28 and TRBJ2-7; D is unresolved. The CDR3 spans 11 residues. The V gene lost 4 bases and the J gene lost 4 bases, with 5 bases spanning the gap. The V gene's germline CDR1 is MDHEN and CDR2 SYDVKM. CDR3 sequence reads: CASSYSYEQYF. The CDR3, as DNA: TGTGCCAGCAGTTACTCATACGAGCAGTACTTC.

V usage is TRBV29-1 and J usage is TRBJ2-3; possibly TRBD2 for D (6 bases). V was cut by 0 bases and J by 5 bases, with 15 bases left in between. The CDR3 is 15 amino acids. Germline values: CDR1 SQVTM, CDR2 ANQGSEA. CDR3 bases: TGCAGCGTTGAAGATAGTCGGGGGAAAGAAGATACGCAGTATTTT. Encoded protein: CSVEDSRGKEDTQYF.

The chain employs TRBV29-1 and TRBJ1-3; D is unclear. Germline loops: CDR1 SQVTM, CDR2 ANQGSEA. The CDR3 extends over 13 amino acids. V lost 8 bases and J lost 4, with 15 bases in between. The CDR3 loop reads CSLDDSSGNTIYF. CDR3 coding DNA: TGCAGCCTCGACGACTCCTCCGGAAACACCATATATTTT.

The gene calls are TRBV5-1 and TRBJ2-5; 13 nucleotides align to TRBD2. The CDR3 contains 17 residues. The junction had 11 bases not matched to a gene; V was cut back by 4 bases and J by 5 bases. Germline CDR1 reads SGHRS; CDR2 reads YFSETQ. The CDR3 region is CASSALTSGGAAETQYF. The DNA for the CDR3 is TGCGCCAGCAGCGCCCTAACTAGCGGGGGGGCCGCTGAGACCCAGTACTTC.

In regard to this clone: The sample carries other DNA sequences with the same CDR3. CDR3 bases: TGTGCCACCAGTGATCCCAGACAGGGAGGCACTGAAGCTTTCTTT. This codes for CATSDPRQGGTEAFF. The rearrangement links TRBV24-1 to TRBJ1-1; 7 positions match TRBD1. The germline CDR1 and CDR2 sequences are KGHDR and SFDVKD. The CDR3 sequence is 15 residues long. V dropped 3 bases and J dropped 4; count of bases not matched to a gene: 7.

This clone was seen more than once but under ten times. This chain connects TRBV5-5 to TRBJ1-2; 10 bases align to TRBD1. After removal of 3 bases from V and 7 bases from J, the junction contained 9 bases not matched to a gene. The CDR3 is 15 residues long. From germline, CDR1 is SGHKS and CDR2 YYEKEE (reference sequence). DNA of the CDR3: TGTGCCAGCAGCTCGTGGGACAGGGGCATTGGTGGCTACACCTTC. Translating it yields CASSSWDRGIGGYTF.

The rearrangement joins TRBV7-8 to TRBJ2-7; D may be TRBD2 (5 bases). Between the trimmed V and J ends, which lost 0 bases and 6 bases, there was a span of 9 bases. CDR1 is SGHVS and CDR2 is FQNEAQ in the germline V gene. This CDR3 region has 13 residues. CDR3 amino acids: CASSLAGGLEQYF. CDR3 coding DNA: TGTGCCAGCAGCTTAGCGGGCGGGCTCGAGCAGTACTTC. Drawing the rest from reference TRBV7-8 and TRBJ2-7, the complete variable domain is GAGVSQSPRYKVAKRGQDVALRCDPISGHVSLFWYQQALGQGPEFLTYFQNEAQLDKSGLPSDRFFAERPEGSVSTLKIQRTQQEDSAVYLCASSLAGGLEQYFGPGTRLTVT.

This sequence joins TRBV5-4 and TRBJ2-3; TRBD1 is a possible D gene (6 bases). V shed 4 bases and J shed 3 bases, with 15 bases lying between them. The CDR3 totals 15 residues. CDR1 is SGHNT, CDR2 YYREEE, per germline (reference sequence). CDR3 loop: CASSNRAQQTDTQYF. CDR3 sequence (DNA): TGTGCCAGCAGCAACAGGGCTCAGCAAACAGATACGCAGTATTTT.

The J gene is TRBJ2-7, the V gene TRBV5-1; weak D call: TRBD1 (5 bases). This CDR3 contains 14 residues. Between the trimmed V and J ends, which lost 4 bases and 2 bases, there was a span of 13 bases. CDR1 is SGHRS, CDR2 YFSETQ, per germline. The CDR3 DNA follows: TGCGCCAGCAGCACTGCAAGGGGAACCTACGAGCAGTACTTC. Its translation: CASSTARGTYEQYF.

The chain has TRBV25-1 and TRBJ1-2, with D unresolved. The CDR3 is made up of 13 amino acids. CDR1 and CDR2 from the germline V gene are MGHDK and SYGVNS. Trimming left V 6 bases short and J 7 bases short, with 15 bases between. CDR3 loop: CASSLSRTSGYTF. Here the CDR3 DNA reads TGTGCCAGCAGCCTTTCCCGGACTTCTGGCTACACCTTC.

This chain links TRBV30 with TRBJ1-2; 7 bases are shared with TRBD1. The CDR3 is 15 residues long. The junction had 12 bases not matched to a gene; V was cut back by 4 bases and J by 4 bases. Germline CDR1 GTSNPN, CDR2 SVGIG (reference sequence). The CDR3: CAWKYFDQGGYGYTF. The CDR3 nucleotides read TGTGCCTGGAAGTATTTCGATCAGGGGGGCTATGGCTACACCTTC.

The rearrangement joins TRBV18 to TRBJ1-5; D not certain. Per the germline V gene, CDR1 is KGHSH and CDR2 is LQKENI. Trimming stripped 3 bases from V and 3 bases from J, with 12 bases between. This CDR3 has 15 residues. CDR3 DNA: TGTGCCAGCTCACCTGAGAGGGTTGACAATCAGCCCCAGCATTTT. This translates into CASSPERVDNQPQHF.

The chain joins TRBV7-9 to TRBJ1-6; D is possibly TRBD1 (6 bases). The CDR3 sequence is 15 residues long. CDR1 SEHNR and CDR2 FQNEAQ come from the germline V gene (reference sequence). The ends were cut back, 5 bases at V and 7 bases at J, with 15 bases in the middle. CDR3 sequence reads: CASSPGVGYNSPLHF. The DNA of the CDR3 is TGTGCCAGCAGCCCAGGGGTCGGGTACAATTCACCCCTCCACTTT.

This sequence joins TRBV6-6 and TRBJ1-2; 8 bases are shared with TRBD1. There are 15 residues in the CDR3. Germline V gene sequence: CDR1 MNHNY, CDR2 SVGAGI (reference sequence). Trimming cost V 4 bases and J 11 bases; bases outside gene matches: 15. In DNA form, the CDR3 reads TGTGCCAGCAGTTTTTACCGGGACAGGCTTCCTTGGTACACCTTC. Translated, it gives CASSFYRDRLPWYTF.